Each of the 2 T cell receptor beta chains below was sequenced from the same sample in a study of T cells in localized non-small cell lung cancer. The repertoire was sequenced with immunoSEQ multiplex PCR; TCRdb's copy has only in-frame clones and lacks some. Of 5,500 or so clones in the sample, under 60% were seen once. The specimen was lymph node tissue, collected before any cancer treatment. All receptors come from a male donor at least 60 years old with stage I squamous cell lung carcinoma.

V gene TRBV6-4 combines with J gene TRBJ2-1; TRBD2 might be the D (6 bases). Trimming cost V 6 bases and J 3 bases, with 15 bases left between them. The CDR3 covers 15 residues. Germline CDR1 MRHNA, CDR2 SNTAGT. The CDR3 nucleotides are TGTGCCAGCAGGATGGGGGGACCAGACTACAATGAGCAGTTCTTC. It yields the protein CASRMGGPDYNEQFF.

The V gene is TRBV12-5, the J gene TRBJ1-5; TRBD1 might be the D (5 bases). Germline CDR1 reads LGHNT; CDR2 reads FRNRAP. The CDR3 loop spans 17 amino acids. The V end lost 0 bases, the J end lost 6 bases, and 18 bases lay between the germline ends. As DNA, the CDR3 is TGTGCTAGTGGTTTGGTACTTGGGGGAGGAAGGAGTCAGCCCCAGCATTTT. Its translation: CASGLVLGGGRSQPQHF.